This entry features one TCR beta chain sequence. The data derive from a study of blood T cell repertoires in COVID-19. For the study at large: Italy, Spain and the United States were the sources of the convalescent and acute COVID-19 samples. T cells, B-cell-depleted T cells, or PBMCs supplied cDNA or gDNA.

How the authors handled the data: Reference gene primer amplification in the assay estimated nucleated cell counts. Produced via immunoSEQ multiplex PCR; TCRdb's table is partial and in-frame only. V and J calls and clone size are given by that table; D and trimming were obtained from the DNA. The sample contains over 25,000 clones, over 75% of which appear only once. V was trimmed by 2 bases and J by 4 bases, leaving 14 bases between them. The CDR3 spans 16 residues. The germline V gene encodes CDR1 MNHEY and CDR2 SVGAGI. The chain links TRBV6-5 to TRBJ2-2; possibly TRBD1 for D (5 bases). Sample: peripheral blood. This sequence was found in a woman aged 60-75 years with active COVID-19. The CDR3: CASSYAVDSLTGELFF. CDR3 nucleotides: TGTGCCAGCAGTTACGCAGTTGACAGCCTCACCGGGGAGCTGTTTTTT.